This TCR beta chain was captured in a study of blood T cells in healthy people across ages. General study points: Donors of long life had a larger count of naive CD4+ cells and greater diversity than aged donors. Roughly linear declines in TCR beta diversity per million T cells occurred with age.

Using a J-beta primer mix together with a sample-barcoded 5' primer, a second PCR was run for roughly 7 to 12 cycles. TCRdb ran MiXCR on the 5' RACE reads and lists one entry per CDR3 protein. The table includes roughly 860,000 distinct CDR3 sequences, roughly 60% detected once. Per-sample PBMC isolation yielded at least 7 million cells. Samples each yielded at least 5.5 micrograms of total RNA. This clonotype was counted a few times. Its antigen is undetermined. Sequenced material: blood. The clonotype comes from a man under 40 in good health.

The CDR3 reads CASSSTGGQPQHF. For the CDR3, the DNA is TGTGCCAGCAGCTCGACGGGGGGCCAGCCCCAGCATTTT. This rearrangement joins TRBV7-9 to TRBJ1-5, with D maybe TRBD1 (6 bases). The CDR3 sequence is 13 residues long. The ends were cut back, 4 bases at V and 7 bases at J, with 11 bases in the middle. Germline V gene sequence: CDR1 SEHNR, CDR2 FQNEAQ (reference sequence).